The T cell receptor beta chain under discussion was sequenced for a study of blood T cell repertoires in COVID-19. Overall study context: Italy, Spain and the United States were the sources of the convalescent and acute COVID-19 samples.

Germline CDR1 is DFQATT and CDR2 is SNEGSKA (reference sequence). The CDR3 runs to 14 residues. The ends lost 3 bases at V and 2 bases at J; junction bases unmatched: 3. In the source study's methods: Amplification from reference gene primers served as the basis for estimated nucleated cell counts. TCRdb's table, derived via immunoSEQ multiplex PCR, lists solely in-frame clones and lacks some. The D gene and trimming were derived from the DNA, and the V and J assignments and clone size from that table. The data show 300,000 to 450,000 clones, with around nine tenths seen just once and over 2.5% held by the top ten.

The sequenced sample consisted of peripheral blood. This sequence was found in a human donor in a cohort sampled during active COVID-19. The J gene is TRBJ1-2, the V gene TRBV20-1, with 10 bases aligning to TRBD1. The CDR3 coding sequence is TGCAGTGCTAGTGACAGGGGGCGAAACTATGGCTACACCTTC. This encodes CSASDRGRNYGYTF.